The 27 T cell receptor beta chains below all came from one sample that was sequenced in a study of T cell responses to AZD1222 COVID-19 vaccine. Libraries were prepared by immunoSEQ multiplex PCR; TCRdb keeps only in-frame clonotypes and omits some of them. The table lists about 81,000 clones, under 95% of them singletons. The sequencing here drew on peripheral blood, taken 28 days after the second AZD1222 dose. Receptor source: an adult who received the AZD1222 COVID-19 vaccine.

Here the CDR3 DNA reads TGTGCCAGCAACGATCAGCGGGAGGGCACAGATACGCAGTATTTT. Encoded protein: CASNDQREGTDTQYF. V usage is TRBV9 and J usage is TRBJ2-3, with 9 bases aligning to TRBD2. V trimming: 6 bases; J trimming: 1 base; junction bases outside the gene matches: 6. The CDR3 consists of 15 residues. In germline, CDR1 is SGDLS, CDR2 YYNGEE. Supplemented by reference TRBV9 and TRBJ2-3, the full variable domain reads DSGVTQTPKHLITATGQRVTLRCSPRSGDLSVYWYQQSLDQGLQFLIQYYNGEERAKGNILERFSAQQFPDLHSELNLSSLELGDSALYFCASNDQREGTDTQYFGPGTRLTVL.

J is TRBJ1-6 and V is TRBV19; tentative D call: TRBD1 (5 bases). The CDR3 spans 13 residues. The V gene's germline CDR1 is LNHDA and CDR2 SQIVND (reference sequence). V was trimmed by 5 bases and J by 9 bases, leaving 11 bases between them. Here the CDR3 reads CASSSPGFSPLHF. The CDR3 DNA reads as TGTGCCAGTAGTTCTCCAGGGTTTTCACCCCTCCACTTT.

V usage is TRBV19 and J usage is TRBJ1-1, with 9 bases lining up with TRBD1. Trimming at V came to 5 bases and at J to 4 bases, leaving 17 bases not matched to a gene. Germline V gene sequence: CDR1 LNHDA, CDR2 SQIVND (reference sequence). This CDR3 region has 18 residues. The CDR3 reads CASSYRAGTGILGTEAFF. The CDR3 DNA reads as TGTGCCAGTAGTTATAGAGCTGGGACAGGGATTTTGGGCACTGAAGCTTTCTTT.

As for this clone: Other DNA sequences in this sample translate to the same CDR3. The chain links TRBV3-1 (or the pseudogene TRBV3-2) to TRBJ2-5, with 10 bases fitting TRBD2. V was pared by 4 bases and J by 3 bases, with 2 bases of the junction left unmatched. This CDR3 is built from 14 residues. The germline gives CDR1 LGHDT, CDR2 YNNKEL (reference sequence). The CDR3 reads CASSRGLAKETQYF. The CDR3 DNA sequence: TGTGCCAGCAGCCGGGGACTAGCGAAAGAGACCCAGTACTTC.

V gene TRBV6-5 combines with J gene TRBJ2-7, with 7 bases lining up with TRBD2. The V and J ends lost 6 bases and 6 bases, in that order; junction bases with no gene match: 8. CDR1 is MNHEY, CDR2 SVGAGI, per germline. The CDR3 is 13 residues long. In DNA form, the CDR3 reads TGTGCCAGCAGGGTGGGGACTACCCGCGAGCAGTACTTC. It encodes CASRVGTTREQYF.

The chain carries TRBV3-1 (or the pseudogene TRBV3-2) and TRBJ2-7, with 8 bases lining up with TRBD2. The germline V gene has CDR1 LGHDT and CDR2 YNNKEL (reference sequence). The CDR3 length is 14 residues. After removal of 6 bases from V and 5 bases from J, the junction contained 9 bases not matched to a gene. The CDR3 bases are TGTGCCAGCAGTAGAAGCGGGAGCTTAAACGAGCAGTACTTC. Translated: CASSRSGSLNEQYF.

This chain uses TRBV19 with TRBJ1-5; D gene uncertain. CDR3 length: 13 amino acids. CDR1 and CDR2 from the germline V gene are LNHDA and SQIVND (reference sequence). Trimming pared 8 bases from V and 1 base from J, leaving 9 bases between. The CDR3 reads CASAQQSNQPQHF. DNA of the CDR3: TGTGCCAGTGCCCAGCAAAGCAATCAGCCCCAGCATTTT.

V gene TRBV2 combines with J gene TRBJ2-7, with TRBD2 matching 7 bases. Germline CDR1 SNHLY, CDR2 FYNNEI. J was trimmed by 1 base and V by 6 bases; bases with no gene match: 3. The CDR3 extends over 13 amino acids. CDR3 sequence: CASRAGLSYEQYF. CDR3 bases: TGTGCCAGCAGGGCGGGACTATCCTACGAGCAGTACTTC.

The rearrangement joins TRBV28 to TRBJ1-1; no reliable D call. The V gene lost 6 bases and the J gene lost 3 bases, with 8 bases spanning the gap. CDR3 length: 12 amino acids. Germline CDR1 and CDR2: MDHEN and SYDVKM. The CDR3 DNA reads as TGTGCCAGCAGCTCCTCATACACTGAAGCTTTCTTT. It yields the protein CASSSSYTEAFF.

This CDR3 is CASSIGLAGRRNTGELFF. DNA for the CDR3: TGTGCCAGTAGTATTGGCCTAGCGGGGAGGAGGAACACCGGGGAGCTGTTTTTT. V gene TRBV19 combines with J gene TRBJ2-2, with 9 bases fitting TRBD2. J was trimmed by 1 base and V by 3 bases; bases with no gene match: 9. This CDR3 has 18 residues. Germline CDR1 is LNHDA and CDR2 is SQIVND (reference sequence). The full variable domain, rest sourced from reference TRBV19 and TRBJ2-2, is DGGITQSPKYLFRKEGQNVTLSCEQNLNHDAMYWYRQDPGQGLRLIYYSQIVNDFQKGDIAEGYSVSREKKESFPLTVTSAQKNPTAFYLCASSIGLAGRRNTGELFFGEGSRLTVL.

V is TRBV7-8 and J is TRBJ2-7, with 14 bases fitting TRBD2. CDR3 length equals 17 residues. With 5 bases clipped from V and 3 bases from J, the junction kept 9 bases outside the gene matches. Germline V lookup: CDR1 SGHVS, CDR2 FQNEAQ. The CDR3 DNA sequence: TGTGCCAGCAGCCAACCGGGACTAGCGGGAGTGGACTACGAGCAGTACTTC. Its protein product is CASSQPGLAGVDYEQYF.

For the CDR3, the DNA is TGTGCCAGTAGTATACGTCAGGGCCCACCCTACGAGCAGTACTTC. As protein: CASSIRQGPPYEQYF. The genes are TRBV19 and TRBJ2-7; TRBD1 might be the D (5 bases). The CDR3 covers 15 residues. Trimming stripped 2 bases from V and 2 bases from J, with 13 bases between. Germline assignment: CDR1 LNHDA and CDR2 SQIVND (reference sequence).

The J gene is TRBJ1-6, the V gene TRBV2; D is uncertain. The V and J ends lost 7 bases and 14 bases respectively, with 18 bases between them. The length of the CDR3 is 13 residues. Germline CDR1 is SNHLY and CDR2 is FYNNEI. This CDR3 is CASMSAGLGTLHF. The CDR3 DNA reads TGTGCCAGCATGTCGGCAGGCTTAGGCACCCTCCACTTT.

The genes are TRBV4-1 and TRBJ2-1; either TRBD1 or TRBD2 may fit D (5 bases each). Germline V CDR1 and CDR2: MGHRA, YSYEKL. Trimming pared 1 base from V and 8 bases from J, leaving 12 bases between. This CDR3 spans 14 amino acids. CDR3 sequence: CASSQVMGEDEQFF. The CDR3 bases are TGCGCCAGCAGCCAAGTGATGGGGGAAGATGAGCAGTTCTTC.

The gene calls are TRBV29-1 and TRBJ2-7; 11 nucleotides line up with TRBD2. V lost 3 bases and J lost 7; bases outside the gene matches: 2. CDR1 and CDR2 from the germline V gene are SQVTM and ANQGSEA. The CDR3 totals 12 residues. For the CDR3, the DNA is TGCAGCGTTGACTGGACTAGCGGGGAGCAGTACTTC. Encoded protein: CSVDWTSGEQYF.

This rearrangement joins TRBV7-3 to TRBJ2-1, with 9 bases aligning to TRBD2. The CDR3 has 15 residues. In germline, CDR1 is SGHTA, CDR2 FQGTGA. J gave up 7 bases and V 0 bases, and 4 bases lay outside the gene matches. The DNA of the CDR3 is TGTGCCAGCAGCTTAACTAGCGGGAGATGGAATGAGCAGTTCTTC. Protein: CASSLTSGRWNEQFF.

The chain combines TRBV2 with TRBJ1-1, with D perhaps matching TRBD1 (6 bases). There are 14 residues in the CDR3. V dropped 6 bases and J dropped 5 bases, with 16 bases sitting between them. CDR1 is SNHLY and CDR2 is FYNNEI in the germline V gene. CDR3 DNA sequence: TGTGCCAGCAGCTACAGGGAGGGGAGAACTGAAGCTTTCTTT. This translates into CASSYREGRTEAFF.

The chain is built from TRBV6-2 or TRBV6-3 and TRBJ2-7, with D possibly TRBD1 on 5 matching bases. This CDR3 comprises 17 residues. V gave up 2 bases and J gave up 3 bases, with 20 bases separating them. CDR1 MNHEY and CDR2 SVGEGT come from the germline V gene. The CDR3 sequence: CASSYPSVEDTLYEQYF. CDR3 nucleotide sequence: TGTGCCAGCAGTTACCCGAGTGTTGAGGACACCCTCTACGAGCAGTACTTC.

The chain has TRBV11-1 and TRBJ2-7; no clear D. The CDR3 runs to 13 residues. Trimming removed 3 bases from V and 4 bases from J, with 10 bases in between. CDR1 and CDR2 (germline): SGHAT, FQDESV (reference sequence). CDR3 in amino acids: CASSFAALYEQYF. The CDR3 bases are TGTGCCAGCAGCTTCGCCGCGCTTTACGAGCAGTACTTC.

This chain uses TRBV7-9 with TRBJ2-7; possibly TRBD2 for D (6 bases). V shed 4 bases and J shed 4 bases, with 14 bases lying between them. The germline V gene has CDR1 SEHNR and CDR2 FQNEAQ (reference sequence). CDR3 size: 14 residues. In DNA form, the CDR3 reads TGTGCCAGCAGCTCGTGGAGAGGGACTTACGAGCAGTACTTC. It specifies CASSSWRGTYEQYF.

This sequence joins TRBV19 and TRBJ1-5; maybe TRBD1 (6 bases). Trimming took off 6 bases at V and 3 bases at J, with 9 bases between the two ends. The CDR3 contains 13 residues. From germline, CDR1 is LNHDA and CDR2 SQIVND (reference sequence). The CDR3 sequence: CASSQGFNQPQHF. The CDR3 nucleotides are TGTGCCAGTAGCCAGGGGTTCAATCAGCCCCAGCATTTT.

V and J are TRBV7-2 and TRBJ2-7; D possibly corresponds to TRBD2 (5 bases). Between the trimmed V and J ends, which lost 4 bases and 5 bases, there was a span of 15 bases. Per the germline V gene, CDR1 is SGHTA and CDR2 is FQGNSA. The CDR3 length is 14 residues. CDR3 sequence (DNA): TGTGCCAGCAGCTCAATAGCGCCTTGGAACGAGCAGTACTTC. It encodes CASSSIAPWNEQYF.

The CDR3 DNA reads TGTGCCAGCAGCCCAGGTGGGTGGGGTGAGCAGTTCTTC. Translation gives CASSPGGWGEQFF. This chain connects TRBV11-2 to TRBJ2-1; D remains ambiguous. Trimming removed 5 bases at V and 9 bases at J, with 14 bases between. The CDR3 runs 13 residues. CDR1 SGHAT and CDR2 FQNNGV come from the germline V gene.

The chain carries TRBV5-1 and TRBJ2-1; D uncertain. V lost 3 bases, J lost 2 bases, and 9 bases lay in between. Per germline, CDR1 SGHRS and CDR2 YFSETQ. The CDR3 has 14 residues. As DNA, the CDR3 is TGCGCCAGCAGCTCCCCAGCCCCCTACAATGAGCAGTTCTTC. Protein: CASSSPAPYNEQFF.

V usage is TRBV15 and J usage is TRBJ2-5; D perhaps matches TRBD1 (5 bases). The CDR3 spans 15 residues. CDR1 is LNHNV, CDR2 YYDKDF, per germline (reference sequence). The V end was cut by 0 bases, the J end by 3 bases, with 11 bases between. CDR3 nucleotide sequence: TGTGCCACCAGCAGAGATTTAGGGGCCGAAGAGACCCAGTACTTC. It translates to CATSRDLGAEETQYF.

A note on this clone: Relative to the germline gene, one junction end is altered; a read error may explain this. The genes are TRBV3-1 (or the pseudogene TRBV3-2) and TRBJ2-7; possible D gene TRBD1, 6 bases. Germline V gene sequence: CDR1 LGHDT, CDR2 YNNKEL (reference sequence). This CDR3 spans 15 amino acids. This chain's CDR3 is CASSQDKQGSHEQYF. The CDR3 DNA is TGTGCCAGCAGCCAAGATAAACAGGGCTCCCACGAGCAGTACTTC.

This clone has a single count. The J gene is TRBJ2-6, the V gene TRBV19; D not resolved. Trimming stripped 0 bases from V and 4 bases from J, with 10 bases between. The length of the CDR3 is 16 residues. The germline CDR1 and CDR2 sequences are LNHDA and SQIVND (reference sequence). The CDR3 DNA sequence: TGTGCCAGTAGTATAGATCTGGCCACCGGGGCCAACGTCCTGACTTTC. Amino acid sequence: CASSIDLATGANVLTF.